Listed below are T cell receptor beta chains from one sample, sequenced in a study of memory CD4+ T cells and cytomegalovirus serostatus. The table came from immunoSEQ multiplex PCR; TCRdb's copy has only in-frame clones and leaves some out. The data show around 57,000 clones, about 78% seen once. Specimen: memory CD4+ T cells from blood. These receptors came from an adult in good health and CMV-seronegative. Some clones in this sample may be carry-over from other donors' samples. The CDR3 runs from the conserved cysteine through the conserved F or W. The D gene is left open where the match is weak. The size field is filled for only some rows; it gives once, few, many or a size class.

>TRBD1|TRBJ2-1|NA|TRBV28
TGTGCCAGCAGTCTACTTAGCACCGGGACAGGGTATGGCAATGAGCAGTTCTTC
CASSLLSTGTGYGNEQFF
>NA|TRBJ1-1|NA|TRBV11-2
TGTGCCAGCAGCTTAGAATTAACTGACACTGAAGCTTTCTTT
CASSLELTDTEAFF
>NA|TRBJ1-3|NA|TRBV12-5
TGTGCTAGTGGTTTGGTATTTTGGCAGGGACGCTCTGGAAACACCATATATTTT
CASGLVFWQGRSGNTIYF
>TRBD1|TRBJ1-4|NA|TRBV7-6
TGTGCCAGCAGTTTCGGGCGCAGGGGGCGAAATGAAAAACTGTTTTTT
CASSFGRRGRNEKLFF
>TRBD2|TRBJ2-2|many|TRBV7-3
TGTGCCAGCAGCTTAAGGTCTAGCGGGCTAGACACCGGGGAGCTGTTTTTT
CASSLRSSGLDTGELFF
>TRBD2|TRBJ2-1|NA|TRBV5-4
TGTGCCAGCAGCTTAATGGCGGGGGGGCGATTTTACAATGAGCAGTTCTTC
CASSLMAGGRFYNEQFF
>NA|TRBJ1-2|NA|TRBV7-9
TGTGCCAGCAGCTCGCAGGGGACGAAACGGGGCTACACCTTC
CASSSQGTKRGYTF
>NA|TRBJ2-7|NA|TRBV18
TGTGCCAGCTCTCCTTCTCTGATGACACCACGGACACATCTCTACGAGCAGTACTTC
CASSPSLMTPRTHLYEQYF
>NA|TRBJ2-1|NA|TRBV5-1
TGCGCCAGCAGCTTGACGAGGGACAATGAGCAGTTCTTC
CASSLTRDNEQFF
>TRBD2|TRBJ2-7|NA|TRBV6-1
TGTGCCAGCAGTGAAGCTGGATCAGCCCTTAGCGGGGGAAGGATCTACGAGCAGTACTTC
CASSEAGSALSGGRIYEQYF
>TRBD1|TRBJ2-3|NA|TRBV5-1
TGCGCCAGCAGCTTGGTAGCAGGGGGTGCGACAGATACGCAGTATTTT
CASSLVAGGATDTQYF
>NA|TRBJ2-1|NA|TRBV29-1
TGCAGCGGTACCAGGGGCGCCGAGGCCAATGAGCAGTTCTTC
CSGTRGAEANEQFF
>NA|TRBJ1-2|NA|TRBV6-5
TGTGCCAGCAGGCCCTCAGGGACCTATGGCTACACCTTC
CASRPSGTYGYTF
>NA|TRBJ2-7|once|TRBV9
TGTGCCAGCAGCGTAGGCCCATCCTACGAGCAGTACTTC
CASSVGPSYEQYF
>TRBD1|TRBJ1-1|once|TRBV28
TGTGCCAGCAGTTTCCGACAGGGTCGGACCACTGAAGCTTTCTTT
CASSFRQGRTTEAFF
>NA|TRBJ2-5|NA|TRBV14
TGTGCCAGCTCCCACGGGGAGACCCAGTACTTC
CASSHGETQYF
>NA|TRBJ1-2|once|TRBV2
TGTGCCAGCAGGGGCCCCCCGAACTATGGCTACACCTTC
CASRGPPNYGYTF
>NA|TRBJ2-7|once|TRBV20-1
TGCAGTGCCCTACGATCCTACGAGCAGTACTTC
CSALRSYEQYF
>NA|TRBJ1-1|NA|TRBV30
TGTGCCTGGAGGAGATCTGTTCGGGGGGCCAGGACTGAAGCTTTCTTT
CAWRRSVRGARTEAFF
>TRBD2|TRBJ2-6|once|TRBV5-1
TGCGCCAGCAGCTACCGGACTAGCGGGAGGCTTGGGGCCAACGTCCTGACTTTC
CASSYRTSGRLGANVLTF
>NA|TRBJ2-1|few|TRBV5-6
TGTGCCAGCAGCTTTACAGCCGGGACTCAAGGCTACAATGAGCAGTTCTTC
CASSFTAGTQGYNEQFF
>NA|TRBJ2-2|NA|TRBV5-4
TGTGCCAGCAGCCCCGGGCAGAACACCGGGGAGCTGTTTTTT
CASSPGQNTGELFF
>TRBD2|TRBJ2-7|NA|TRBV30
TGTGCCTGGAGTGGGGGACTAGCGGGGGCCTCCTACGAGCAGTACTTC
CAWSGGLAGASYEQYF
>TRBD2|TRBJ2-5|NA|TRBV9
TGTGCCAGCAGCGTAGTCGGCGGGGGGGCGGAGACCCAGTACTTC
CASSVVGGGAETQYF
>TRBD2|TRBJ2-1|NA|TRBV28
TGTGCCAGCAGTACTAGCGGAAGCTCCTACAATGAGCAGTTCTTC
CASSTSGSSYNEQFF
>NA|TRBJ1-1|NA|TRBV6-1
TGTGCCAGCAATACCAGGGGCCTTTACACTGAAGCTTTCTTT
CASNTRGLYTEAFF
>TRBD2|TRBJ2-3|NA|TRBV18
TGTGCCAGCTCACCACGAACTAGCGGGAGCGGGGATACGCAGTATTTT
CASSPRTSGSGDTQYF
>NA|TRBJ2-5|NA|TRBV27
TGTGCCAGCAGTCCGACAGGGAGGGGAGAGACCCAGTACTTC
CASSPTGRGETQYF
>NA|TRBJ1-1|NA|TRBV5-1
TGCGCCAGCAGGTACAGTTCGAACACTGAAGCTTTCTTT
CASRYSSNTEAFF
>NA|TRBJ1-6|NA|TRBV28
TGTGCCAGCAACGGAGGAAGCCGGGGTCGGGGTTCACCCCTCCACTTT
CASNGGSRGRGSPLHF